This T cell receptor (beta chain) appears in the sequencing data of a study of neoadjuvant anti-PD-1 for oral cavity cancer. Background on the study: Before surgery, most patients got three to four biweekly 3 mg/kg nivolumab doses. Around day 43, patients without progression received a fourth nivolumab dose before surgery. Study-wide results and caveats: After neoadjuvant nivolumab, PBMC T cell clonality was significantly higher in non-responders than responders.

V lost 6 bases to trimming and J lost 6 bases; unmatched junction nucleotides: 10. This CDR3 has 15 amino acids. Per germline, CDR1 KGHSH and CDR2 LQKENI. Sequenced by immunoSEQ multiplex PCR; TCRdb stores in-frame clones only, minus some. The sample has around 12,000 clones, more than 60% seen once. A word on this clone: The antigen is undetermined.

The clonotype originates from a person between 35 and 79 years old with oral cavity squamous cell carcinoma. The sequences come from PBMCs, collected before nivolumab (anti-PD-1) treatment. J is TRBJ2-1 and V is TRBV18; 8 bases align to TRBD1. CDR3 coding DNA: TGTGCCAGCTCGCTCAGACAGGGGTCCCGCAATGAGCAGTTCTTC. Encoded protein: CASSLRQGSRNEQFF.